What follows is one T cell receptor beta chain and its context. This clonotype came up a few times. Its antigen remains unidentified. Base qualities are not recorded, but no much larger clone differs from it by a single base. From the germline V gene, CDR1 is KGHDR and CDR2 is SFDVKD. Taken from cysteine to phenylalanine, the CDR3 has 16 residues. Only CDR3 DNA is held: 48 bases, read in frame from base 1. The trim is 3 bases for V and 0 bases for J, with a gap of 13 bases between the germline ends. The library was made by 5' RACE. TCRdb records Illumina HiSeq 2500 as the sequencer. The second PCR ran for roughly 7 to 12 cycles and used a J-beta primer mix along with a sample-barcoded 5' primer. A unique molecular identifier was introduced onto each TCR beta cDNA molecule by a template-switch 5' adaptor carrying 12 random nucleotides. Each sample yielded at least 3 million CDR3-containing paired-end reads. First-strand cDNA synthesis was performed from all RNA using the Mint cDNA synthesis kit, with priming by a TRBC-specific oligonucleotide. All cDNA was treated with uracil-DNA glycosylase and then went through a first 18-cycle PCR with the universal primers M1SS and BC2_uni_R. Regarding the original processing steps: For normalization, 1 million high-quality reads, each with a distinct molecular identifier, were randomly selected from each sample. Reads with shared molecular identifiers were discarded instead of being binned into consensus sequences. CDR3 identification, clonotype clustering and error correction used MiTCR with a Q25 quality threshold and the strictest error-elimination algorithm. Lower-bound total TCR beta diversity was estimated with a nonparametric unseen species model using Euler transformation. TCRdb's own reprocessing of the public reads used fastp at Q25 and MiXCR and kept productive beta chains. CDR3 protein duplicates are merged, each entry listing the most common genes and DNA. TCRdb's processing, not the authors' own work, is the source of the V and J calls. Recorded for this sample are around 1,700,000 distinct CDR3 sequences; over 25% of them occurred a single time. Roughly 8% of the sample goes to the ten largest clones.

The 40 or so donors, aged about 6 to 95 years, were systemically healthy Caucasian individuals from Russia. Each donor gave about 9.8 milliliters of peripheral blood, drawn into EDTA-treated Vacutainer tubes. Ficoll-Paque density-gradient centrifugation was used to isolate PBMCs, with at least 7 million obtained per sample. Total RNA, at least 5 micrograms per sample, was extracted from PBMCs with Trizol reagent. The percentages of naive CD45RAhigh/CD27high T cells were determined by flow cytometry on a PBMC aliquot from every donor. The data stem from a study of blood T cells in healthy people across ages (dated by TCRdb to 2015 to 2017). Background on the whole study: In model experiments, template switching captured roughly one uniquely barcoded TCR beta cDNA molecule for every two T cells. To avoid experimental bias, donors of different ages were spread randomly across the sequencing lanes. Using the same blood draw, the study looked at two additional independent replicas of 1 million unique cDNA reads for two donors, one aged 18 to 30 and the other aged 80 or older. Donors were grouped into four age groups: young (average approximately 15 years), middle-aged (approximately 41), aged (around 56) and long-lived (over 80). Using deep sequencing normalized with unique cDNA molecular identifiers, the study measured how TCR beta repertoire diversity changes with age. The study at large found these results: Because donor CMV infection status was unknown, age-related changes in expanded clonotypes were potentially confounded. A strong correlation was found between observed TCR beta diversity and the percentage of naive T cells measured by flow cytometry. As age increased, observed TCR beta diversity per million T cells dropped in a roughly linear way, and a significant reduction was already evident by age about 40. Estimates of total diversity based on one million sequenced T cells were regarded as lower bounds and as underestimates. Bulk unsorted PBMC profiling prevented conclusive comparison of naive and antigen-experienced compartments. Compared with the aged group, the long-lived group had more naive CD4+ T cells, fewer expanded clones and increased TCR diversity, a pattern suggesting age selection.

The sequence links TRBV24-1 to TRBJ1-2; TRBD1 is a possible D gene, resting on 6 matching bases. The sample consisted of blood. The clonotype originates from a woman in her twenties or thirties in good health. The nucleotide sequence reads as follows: TGTGCCACCAGTGATCCACGGGACACTTCTAACTATGGCTACACCTTC. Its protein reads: CATSDPRDTSNYGYTF.